This T cell receptor (beta chain) came from a study of T-cell memory formation after mild COVID-19. Trimming took 1 base from V and 3 from J, leaving 10 bases between them. The CDR3 length is 14 residues. With respect to this clonotype: Its antigen is not known.

Researchers used 5'RACE with constant-segment primers to make TCR alpha and TCR beta cDNA libraries that carry sample barcodes and UMIs. TCRdb re-called the 5' RACE reads through MiXCR, storing one row per CDR3 protein. The sample lists about 560,000 distinct CDR3 sequences, roughly a fifth occurring once. Study outcomes and limitations: Several responding clones turned up in pre-infection memory, indicating that cross-reactive memory may have taken part. The authors did not confirm SARS-CoV-2 specificity of second-wave clones peaking day 37.

The material sequenced was PBMCs or a T cell subset sorted from them (not recorded which). The receptor comes from an adult woman who had mild COVID-19 (a few samples of this study predate the infection). Cell type and time point are not known. The chain recombines TRBV12-3 or TRBV12-4 with TRBJ2-7; D gene uncertain. CDR3 in amino acids: CASSLDGSHYEQYF. CDR3 DNA: TGTGCCAGCAGTTTAGATGGCAGCCACTACGAGCAGTACTTC.